A single sample is the source of the 24 T cell receptor beta chains below, sequenced in a study of shared T cell receptors in the human thymus. Profiled with immunoSEQ multiplex PCR; TCRdb holds only in-frame clones, not every one. The sample lists hundreds of thousands of clones; 70% to 80% were seen once. The same sample was also used in a study of human thymus T cells.

The sequencing sample was made of thymocytes. These receptors were obtained from a boy under two years old with a congenital heart defect.

This chain connects TRBV5-1 to TRBJ2-5; the match to TRBD2 covers 8 bases. Trimming at V came to 0 bases and at J to 1 base, leaving 5 bases not matched to a gene. The CDR3 covers 16 residues. Germline-derived CDR1 and CDR2 are SGHRS and YFSETQ. In DNA form, the CDR3 reads TGCGCCAGCAGCTTGGAGGCTAGCGGGCGCCAAGAGACCCAGTACTTC. Translating gives CASSLEASGRQETQYF. Together with reference TRBV5-1 and TRBJ2-5, the CDR3 gives the full variable domain: KAGVTQTPRYLIKTRGQQVTLSCSPISGHRSVSWYQQTPGQGLQFLFEYFSETQRNKGNFPGRFSGRQFSNSRSEMNVSTLELGDSALYLCASSLEASGRQETQYFGPGTRLLVL.

J is TRBJ1-1 and V is TRBV29-1; no firm D call. CDR1 is SQVTM and CDR2 is ANQGSEA in the germline V gene. The CDR3 runs to 12 residues. V lost 7 bases, J lost 4 bases, and 13 bases lay in between. The CDR3 DNA follows: TGCAGCGGGAAATGCCGGGGCACTGAAGCTTTCTTT. It encodes CSGKCRGTEAFF.

V is TRBV28 and J is TRBJ2-7, with 7 positions matching TRBD2. Germline-derived CDR1 and CDR2 are MDHEN and SYDVKM. With 3 bases clipped from V and 6 bases from J, the junction kept 14 bases outside the gene matches. This CDR3 has 16 residues. CDR3 protein: CASSFPPGLTLGEQYF. CDR3 DNA sequence: TGTGCCAGCAGTTTTCCACCGGGACTAACCTTAGGCGAGCAGTACTTC. Full variable domain (rest looked up from reference TRBV28 and TRBJ2-7): DVKVTQSSRYLVKRTGEKVFLECVQDMDHENMFWYRQDPGLGLRLIYFSYDVKMKEKGDIPEGYSVSREKKERFSLILESASTNQTSMYLCASSFPPGLTLGEQYFGPGTRLTVT.

DNA of the CDR3: TGTGCCAGCAGTTTTGGTATCAGCGGGACTAGCGGGAGGCCTAGCCCAGAGACCCAGTACTTC. It is translated as CASSFGISGTSGRPSPETQYF. The chain joins TRBV28 to TRBJ2-5; TRBD2 matches 15 bases. Per the germline V gene, CDR1 is MDHEN and CDR2 is SYDVKM. The CDR3 extends over 21 amino acids. V was pared by 3 bases and J by 4 bases, with 18 bases of the junction left unmatched.

CDR3 in amino acids: CASSVGGIGSKNTGELFF. In nucleotides, the CDR3 is TGTGCCAGCAGTGTGGGTGGTATCGGGAGTAAGAACACCGGGGAGCTGTTTTTT. V is TRBV6-4 and J is TRBJ2-2; D might be TRBD2 (6 bases). Germline loops: CDR1 MRHNA, CDR2 SNTAGT. The CDR3 is 18 amino acids. The V end was cut by 4 bases, the J end by 1 base, with 19 bases between.

The chain recombines TRBV5-1 with TRBJ1-5; D is uncertain. Looked up from germline, CDR1 is SGHRS and CDR2 is YFSETQ. The CDR3 has 14 amino acids. The V gene lost 0 bases and the J gene lost 6 bases, with 10 bases spanning the gap. This chain's CDR3 is CASSLVVGTQPQHF. In DNA form, the CDR3 reads TGCGCCAGCAGCTTGGTTGTGGGCACTCAGCCCCAGCATTTT. Complete variable domain (other parts from reference TRBV5-1 and TRBJ1-5): KAGVTQTPRYLIKTRGQQVTLSCSPISGHRSVSWYQQTPGQGLQFLFEYFSETQRNKGNFPGRFSGRQFSNSRSEMNVSTLELGDSALYLCASSLVVGTQPQHFGDGTRLSIL.

The chain links TRBV4-3 to TRBJ2-1, with 13 bases aligning to TRBD2. This CDR3 region has 17 residues. V lost 0 bases, J lost 9 bases, and 8 bases stayed unmatched. CDR1 and CDR2 from the germline V gene are LGHNA and YSLEER. The chain's CDR3 is CASSQDPGTSGIGEQFF. The CDR3 DNA follows: TGCGCCAGCAGCCAAGACCCCGGGACTAGCGGGATAGGTGAGCAGTTCTTC.

The J gene is TRBJ2-1, the V gene TRBV4-3, with D uncertain. V lost 4 bases to trimming and J lost 0 bases, with 16 bases between them. The CDR3 contains 17 residues. CDR1 is LGHNA, CDR2 YSLEER, per germline. The CDR3 region has the DNA TGCGCCAGCAGCCCCACTCTGGGCGCGAGCTCCTACAATGAGCAGTTCTTC. Translation: CASSPTLGASSYNEQFF.

This CDR3 reads CAWSGDRGYEQYF. For the CDR3, the DNA is TGTGCCTGGAGTGGGGACAGGGGCTACGAGCAGTACTTC. J is TRBJ2-7 and V is TRBV30; 10 bases are shared with TRBD1. The length of the CDR3 is 13 residues. Germline assignment: CDR1 GTSNPN and CDR2 SVGIG (reference sequence). Unmatched junction bases numbered 0, after V lost 1 base and J lost 3 bases.

This clone was seen only once. The chain has TRBV15 and TRBJ1-1, with D maybe TRBD1 (6 bases). V lost 9 bases and J 3 bases, leaving 20 bases between the germline ends. The CDR3 is 15 amino acids. CDR1 is LNHNV and CDR2 is YYDKDF in the germline V gene (reference sequence). The CDR3 reads CATIRGGQGYTEAFF. The CDR3 nucleotides read TGTGCCACTATAAGGGGAGGGCAGGGGTACACTGAAGCTTTCTTT.

The V gene is TRBV11-2, the J gene TRBJ1-5; 8 nucleotides match TRBD1. V shed 0 bases, J shed 4 bases, and the junction held 5 bases outside the gene matches. This CDR3 comprises 16 residues. Germline lookup yields CDR1 SGHAT and CDR2 FQNNGV. The chain's CDR3 is CASSLDLTGENQPQHF. The CDR3 DNA reads as TGTGCCAGCAGCTTAGACTTGACAGGGGAGAATCAGCCCCAGCATTTT.

This clone has a handful of counts. The chain combines TRBV4-2 with TRBJ2-1, with 7 bases that match TRBD2. CDR3 length: 15 residues. V was pared by 2 bases and J by 9 bases, with 10 bases of the junction left unmatched. Germline values: CDR1 LGHNA, CDR2 YNFKEQ. This CDR3 is CASSQSLGRESEQFF. The CDR3 coding sequence is TGTGCCAGCAGCCAAAGCCTGGGGCGGGAGTCTGAGCAGTTCTTC.

The chain carries TRBV5-1 and TRBJ2-3; TRBD2 matches 8 bases. V dropped 0 bases and J dropped 6; count of bases not matched to a gene: 12. From germline, CDR1 is SGHRS and CDR2 YFSETQ. The CDR3 extends over 17 amino acids. The CDR3 protein is CASSLGASGSPGDTQYF. DNA for the CDR3: TGCGCCAGCAGCTTGGGGGCTAGCGGGTCCCCGGGGGATACGCAGTATTTT.

This chain links TRBV10-3 with TRBJ2-7, with D maybe TRBD1 (7 bases). Germline loops: CDR1 ENHRY, CDR2 SYGVKD. The length of the CDR3 is 14 residues. V was clipped by 11 bases and J by 2 bases, with 19 bases between them. CDR3 coding DNA: TGTGCCGCGGCGGGACCCAGGGGGACCTACGAGCAGTACTTC. Protein: CAAAGPRGTYEQYF.

The J gene is TRBJ2-3, the V gene TRBV2; TRBD2 matches 11 bases. The CDR3 consists of 16 residues. Trimming at V came to 6 bases and at J to 5 bases, leaving 10 bases not matched to a gene. Germline CDR1 is SNHLY and CDR2 is FYNNEI. The CDR3, as DNA: TGTGCCAGCAGCCTTCTTAGCGGGAGGGCCGGAGATACGCAGTATTTT. It codes for CASSLLSGRAGDTQYF.

This clone appeared once. The DNA of the CDR3 is TGTGCCAGCAGCCCTGGGACACCTTACCCCCTCTATGGCTACACCTTC. Translated: CASSPGTPYPLYGYTF. The gene calls are TRBV11-2 and TRBJ1-2; tentatively, D is TRBD1 (6 bases). The CDR3 is 16 residues long. Per germline, CDR1 SGHAT and CDR2 FQNNGV. The V end was cut by 5 bases, the J end by 4 bases, with 20 bases between.

This chain joins TRBV7-3 and TRBJ2-7, with 8 bases matching TRBD2. Germline loops: CDR1 SGHTA, CDR2 FQGTGA. The trim removed 3 bases at V and 3 bases at J, leaving 7 bases unmatched. The CDR3 has 15 amino acids. CDR3 sequence reads: CASSFERELGYEQYF. CDR3 DNA: TGTGCCAGCAGCTTCGAGCGGGAGTTAGGCTACGAGCAGTACTTC.

The V gene is TRBV18, the J gene TRBJ1-1; D possibly corresponds to TRBD1 (5 bases). V was pared by 6 bases and J by 1 base, with 15 bases between. The V gene's germline CDR1 is KGHSH and CDR2 LQKENI. This CDR3 spans 15 amino acids. The CDR3 loop reads CASSGGERGNTEAFF. The DNA of the CDR3 is TGTGCCAGCTCCGGGGGTGAGAGGGGGAACACTGAAGCTTTCTTT.

The J gene is TRBJ1-3, the V gene TRBV11-2; TRBD1 is a possible D gene (6 bases). The CDR3 has 17 amino acids. Germline V gene data show CDR1 as SGHAT and CDR2 as FQNNGV. V lost 0 bases to trimming and J lost 0 bases, with 12 bases between them. CDR3 protein: CASSLDPEGVSGNTIYF. Here the CDR3 DNA reads TGTGCCAGCAGCTTAGATCCCGAGGGGGTCTCTGGAAACACCATATATTTT.

This clone occurred once. The chain combines TRBV5-1 with TRBJ2-7; D may be TRBD1 (6 bases). Germline assignment: CDR1 SGHRS and CDR2 YFSETQ. CDR3 length: 14 residues. V was pared by 4 bases and J by 0 bases, with 11 bases between. In DNA, the CDR3 is TGCGCCAGCAGCATCCAGGACAGCTCCTACGAGCAGTACTTC. Translating it yields CASSIQDSSYEQYF.

The chain uses TRBV11-3 and TRBJ1-1; 9 positions agree with TRBD1. This CDR3 has 15 amino acids. V shed 5 bases, J shed 1 base, and the junction held 5 bases outside the gene matches. The V gene's germline CDR1 is SGHNT and CDR2 YENEEA. CDR3 in DNA: TGTGCCAGCAGCCGACAGGGGGAGAGGAACACTGAAGCTTTCTTT. This translates into CASSRQGERNTEAFF.

The V gene is TRBV6-5, the J gene TRBJ2-5, with D tentatively TRBD1 (6 bases). CDR3 size: 14 residues. The V gene's germline CDR1 is MNHEY and CDR2 SVGAGI. The V gene lost 10 bases and the J gene lost 0 bases, with 15 bases spanning the gap. The CDR3 DNA sequence: TGTGCCACCTCACCGAGGGGGAACCAAGAGACCCAGTACTTC. This codes for CATSPRGNQETQYF.

The genes are TRBV9 and TRBJ2-1; TRBD2 matches at 15 bases. The CDR3 extends over 21 amino acids. Germline V gene lookup returns CDR1 SGDLS and CDR2 YYNGEE. V was clipped by 3 bases and J by 0 bases; unmatched bases: 13. CDR3 amino acids: CASSASRTSGRDLSSYNEQFF. The CDR3, as DNA: TGTGCCAGCAGCGCCTCCCGGACTAGCGGGAGGGACTTGAGCTCCTACAATGAGCAGTTCTTC.

The V and J genes are TRBV27 and TRBJ2-7; TRBD1 is a possible D gene (6 bases). Germline CDR1 is MNHEY and CDR2 is SMNVEV (reference sequence). V was trimmed by 5 bases and J by 2 bases, leaving 16 bases between them. The CDR3 runs to 15 residues. CDR3 coding DNA: TGTGCCAGCAGTCCCCACGGGACACCAGCCTACGAGCAGTACTTC. Encoded protein: CASSPHGTPAYEQYF.